What follows are 30 T cell receptor beta chains derived from one specimen sequenced in a study of blood T cell repertoires in COVID-19. Sequenced by immunoSEQ multiplex PCR; TCRdb stores in-frame clones only, minus some. The table lists 360,000 or so clones, 89% of them singletons. Sequencing input: PBMCs or T cells enriched from blood (not recorded which). Source of these receptors: a woman aged 25 to 45 who had recovered from COVID-19.

This chain's CDR3 is CASSGGQRPSGGQETQYF. In DNA form, the CDR3 reads TGTGCCAGCAGCGGGGGGCAGAGGCCTAGCGGGGGCCAAGAGACCCAGTACTTC. The rearrangement uses TRBV5-4 and TRBJ2-5; 10 nucleotides line up with TRBD2. The germline gives CDR1 SGHNT, CDR2 YYREEE (reference sequence). J lost 1 base, V lost 4 bases, and 13 bases had no gene match. The CDR3 covers 18 residues. The full variable domain, in which reference TRBV5-4 and TRBJ2-5 provide the parts outside the CDR3, is ETGVTQSPTHLIKTRGQQVTLRCSSQSGHNTVSWYQQALGQGPQFIFQYYREEENGRGNFPPRFSGLQFPNYSSELNVNALELDDSALYLCASSGGQRPSGGQETQYFGPGTRLLVL.

This clone was seen a single time. This chain connects TRBV7-2 to TRBJ1-5; D possibly corresponds to TRBD1 (6 bases). Germline V CDR1 and CDR2: SGHTA, FQGNSA. The CDR3 length is 13 residues. The ends were cut back, 5 bases at V and 7 bases at J, with 12 bases in the middle. The CDR3 spells CASSATGNQPQHF. In nucleotides, the CDR3 is TGTGCCAGCAGCGCCACAGGGAACCAGCCCCAGCATTTT.

This chain uses TRBV7-9 with TRBJ2-7; TRBD1 aligns across 9 bases. This CDR3 comprises 15 residues. V lost 2 bases to trimming and J lost 2 bases; unmatched junction nucleotides: 4. CDR1 is SEHNR, CDR2 FQNEAQ, per germline (reference sequence). For the CDR3, the DNA is TGTGCCAGCAGCTTATGGACAGGGGTAACCTACGAGCAGTACTTC. It specifies CASSLWTGVTYEQYF.

This clone was detected only once. This chain uses TRBV7-2 with TRBJ2-7; 8 nucleotides align to TRBD2. The CDR3 is 15 amino acids. CDR1 and CDR2 (germline): SGHTA, FQGNSA. Trimming cost V 0 bases and J 2 bases; bases outside gene matches: 3. CDR3 bases: TGTGCCAGCAGCTTAGCCGGTAGCGGGGCCTACGAGCAGTACTTC. Translated: CASSLAGSGAYEQYF. The complete variable domain, with remaining parts taken from reference TRBV7-2 and TRBJ2-7, reads GAGVSQSPSNKVTEKGKDVELRCDPISGHTALYWYRQSLGQGLEFLIYFQGNSAPDKSGLPSDRFSAERTGGSVSTLTIQRTQQEDSAVYLCASSLAGSGAYEQYFGPGTRLTVT.

The genes are TRBV15 and TRBJ2-5, with 8 bases matching TRBD2. The CDR3 length is 15 residues. V was pared by 9 bases and J by 3 bases, with 12 bases of the junction left unmatched. The germline CDR1 and CDR2 sequences are LNHNV and YYDKDF (reference sequence). CDR3 protein: CATHRGGALKETQYF. In DNA, the CDR3 is TGTGCCACTCACCGGGGGGGGGCACTCAAAGAGACCCAGTACTTC.

The rearrangement links TRBV28 to TRBJ1-1; D not resolved. V was cut by 4 bases and J by 7 bases, with 10 bases left in between. The CDR3 has 12 residues. Per germline, CDR1 MDHEN and CDR2 SYDVKM. CDR3 protein: CASSSAGFEAFF. DNA of the CDR3: TGTGCCAGCAGTTCCGCGGGGTTTGAAGCTTTCTTT. Filled out from reference TRBV28 and TRBJ1-1, the complete variable domain reads DVKVTQSSRYLVKRTGEKVFLECVQDMDHENMFWYRQDPGLGLRLIYFSYDVKMKEKGDIPEGYSVSREKKERFSLILESASTNQTSMYLCASSSAGFEAFFGQGTRLTVV.

The chain couples TRBV19 to TRBJ1-5; 10 bases fit TRBD1. The germline V gene has CDR1 LNHDA and CDR2 SQIVND (reference sequence). V dropped 6 bases and J dropped 1; count of bases not matched to a gene: 6. The CDR3 consists of 16 residues. CDR3 protein: CASSGTGEGSNQPQHF. Here the CDR3 DNA reads TGTGCCAGTAGCGGGACAGGGGAGGGAAGCAATCAGCCCCAGCATTTT.

The chain combines TRBV20-1 with TRBJ1-6; D is perhaps TRBD1 (5 bases). Germline V lookup: CDR1 DFQATT, CDR2 SNEGSKA (reference sequence). The CDR3 runs to 15 residues. V lost 3 bases to trimming and J lost 8 bases, with 17 bases between them. The CDR3 region has the DNA TGCAGTGCTAGTATTCAGGGTCGGGGGGATTCACCCCTCCACTTT. The encoded protein is CSASIQGRGDSPLHF.

J is TRBJ1-5 and V is TRBV6-4; a possible D gene is TRBD1 (5 bases). The CDR3 is 14 residues long. Trimming pared 4 bases from V and 6 bases from J, leaving 13 bases between. Per the germline V gene, CDR1 is MRHNA and CDR2 is SNTAGT. The CDR3, as DNA: TGTGCCAGCAGTGCCCGGGTGGGGCTTCAGCCCCAGCATTTT. Encoded protein: CASSARVGLQPQHF.

This chain links TRBV7-2 with TRBJ2-5; 9 bases fit TRBD2. Germline loops: CDR1 SGHTA, CDR2 FQGNSA. This CDR3 region has 17 residues. The V and J ends lost 5 bases and 2 bases, in that order; junction bases with no gene match: 12. CDR3 in amino acids: CASSIPATSGLQETQYF. The CDR3 region has the DNA TGTGCCAGCAGCATTCCCGCGACTAGCGGATTGCAAGAGACCCAGTACTTC.

This chain connects TRBV7-6 to TRBJ2-5; D might be TRBD1 (5 bases). The CDR3 totals 17 residues. V lost 1 base and J lost 5, with 20 bases in between. Germline assignment: CDR1 SGHVS and CDR2 FNYEAQ. CDR3 nucleotides: TGTGCCAGCAGCTTAGGTCCGTCAGGGATCATCAAGGAGACCCAGTACTTC. Protein sequence: CASSLGPSGIIKETQYF.

J is TRBJ1-5 and V is TRBV28; 8 bases match TRBD1. The CDR3 extends over 13 amino acids. V lost 5 bases and J lost 11; bases outside the gene matches: 8. CDR1 is MDHEN and CDR2 is SYDVKM in the germline V gene. The chain's CDR3 is CASSVPPDRAQHF. CDR3 DNA sequence: TGTGCCAGCAGTGTCCCCCCGGACAGGGCCCAGCATTTT.

This chain links TRBV30 with TRBJ1-2; 9 bases are shared with TRBD1. This CDR3 is 15 amino acids long. After removal of 0 bases from V and 7 bases from J, the junction contained 9 bases not matched to a gene. Per germline, CDR1 GTSNPN and CDR2 SVGIG (reference sequence). The CDR3 reads CAWSVRGQGGRGYTF. The CDR3 coding sequence is TGTGCCTGGAGTGTAAGGGGACAGGGTGGTCGTGGCTACACCTTC.

There are a few counts of this clone. The chain recombines TRBV19 with TRBJ2-5, with 13 bases lining up with TRBD2. The CDR3 has 16 residues. V shed 9 bases, J shed 4 bases, and the junction held 11 bases outside the gene matches. Germline V lookup: CDR1 LNHDA, CDR2 SQIVND (reference sequence). CDR3 in amino acids: CASRLAGGGSVETQYF. DNA of the CDR3: TGTGCCAGCAGACTAGCGGGAGGAGGGTCGGTAGAGACCCAGTACTTC.

This chain uses TRBV3-1 (or the pseudogene TRBV3-2) with TRBJ2-5, with D tentatively TRBD2 (5 bases). The V gene lost 7 bases and the J gene lost 4 bases, with 13 bases spanning the gap. The CDR3 extends over 13 amino acids. CDR1 is LGHDT, CDR2 YNNKEL, per germline (reference sequence). The CDR3 spells CASMVREGETQYF. The CDR3 DNA follows: TGTGCCAGCATGGTCCGAGAGGGAGAGACCCAGTACTTC.

This rearrangement joins TRBV29-1 to TRBJ2-1, with 7 nucleotides matching TRBD2. J lost 0 bases, V lost 5 bases, and 4 bases had no gene match. Germline lookup yields CDR1 SQVTM and CDR2 ANQGSEA. The CDR3 consists of 14 residues. CDR3 nucleotides: TGCAGCGTTAAACTAGCGAACTCCTACAATGAGCAGTTCTTC. Residues: CSVKLANSYNEQFF.

This clone has just a few counts. The chain is built from TRBV3-1 (or the pseudogene TRBV3-2) and TRBJ2-2; tentative D call: TRBD1 (6 bases). Germline lookup yields CDR1 LGHDT and CDR2 YNNKEL (reference sequence). The CDR3 contains 14 residues. Trimming removed 7 bases from V and 1 base from J, with 10 bases in between. The CDR3 DNA follows: TGTGCCAGCACACCGACAGGGAACACCGGGGAGCTGTTTTTT. It is translated as CASTPTGNTGELFF.

The V call is TRBV7-4, the J call TRBJ1-1; D ambiguous. Germline V gene sequence: CDR1 SGHVT, CDR2 SQSDAQ. CDR3 length: 18 amino acids. V dropped 4 bases and J dropped 0 bases, with 21 bases sitting between them. This CDR3 is CASSSIVQKTLMNTEAFF. DNA of the CDR3: TGTGCCAGCAGCTCCATCGTTCAAAAGACACTCATGAACACTGAAGCTTTCTTT.

The chain uses TRBV5-1 and TRBJ1-1; D remains ambiguous. The germline V and J ends were trimmed by 3 bases and 2 bases, with 11 bases remaining between them. The CDR3 sequence is 14 residues long. Germline V gene lookup returns CDR1 SGHRS and CDR2 YFSETQ. The DNA of the CDR3 is TGCGCCAGCAGCTACTACAGCGGAAACACTGAAGCTTTCTTT. Translation: CASSYYSGNTEAFF.

The chain uses TRBV7-9 and TRBJ1-2; D is unresolved. The V gene lost 7 bases and the J gene lost 5 bases, with 23 bases spanning the gap. The germline V gene encodes CDR1 SEHNR and CDR2 FQNEAQ (reference sequence). This CDR3 is 16 amino acids long. The CDR3 protein is CASTPTGSGSQYGYTF. The DNA of the CDR3 is TGTGCCAGCACTCCTACGGGGTCGGGGTCTCAGTATGGCTACACCTTC.

The chain employs TRBV4-2 and TRBJ2-3, with 11 bases fitting TRBD2. The CDR3 is made up of 19 amino acids. The junction had 11 bases not matched to a gene; V was cut back by 0 bases and J by 3 bases. Looked up from germline, CDR1 is LGHNA and CDR2 is YNFKEQ. The CDR3 spells CASSQDLGGLAVLTDTQYF. CDR3 in DNA: TGTGCCAGCAGCCAAGATCTTGGGGGACTAGCGGTCCTGACAGATACGCAGTATTTT.

The chain combines TRBV19 with TRBJ1-2; 7 nucleotides line up with TRBD1. The CDR3 has 13 residues. The J segment lost 7 bases and the V segment lost 5 bases, leaving 7 bases of the junction unmatched. Germline V lookup: CDR1 LNHDA, CDR2 SQIVND (reference sequence). The CDR3 DNA follows: TGTGCCAGTAGTGAATACAGGGGAGGTGGCTACACCTTC. Translated: CASSEYRGGGYTF.

The chain combines TRBV2 with TRBJ2-7; 8 nucleotides line up with TRBD2. The CDR3 spans 15 residues. Trimming removed 8 bases from V and 9 bases from J; junction bases left unmatched: 18. Germline-derived CDR1 and CDR2 are SNHLY and FYNNEI. For the CDR3, the DNA is TGTGCCAGCGGGCCATCACTAGCGGCCCGGGGGGTGCAGTACTTC. Translation: CASGPSLAARGVQYF.

The V call is TRBV10-3, the J call TRBJ1-2; 9 nucleotides align to TRBD1. There are 17 residues in the CDR3. V shed 2 bases, J shed 8 bases, and the junction held 15 bases outside the gene matches. The germline CDR1 and CDR2 sequences are ENHRY and SYGVKD. For the CDR3, the DNA is TGTGCCATCAGTGAGACGCAAAATCCGGGACAGGGTGGGGGCTACACCTTC. Its protein is CAISETQNPGQGGGYTF.

This chain links TRBV12-3 or TRBV12-4 with TRBJ1-3; D is possibly TRBD1 (6 bases). V was clipped by 5 bases and J by 4 bases, with 9 bases between them. The CDR3 spans 13 residues. The CDR3 nucleotides read TGTGCCAGCAGTACAGGGTTAGGAAACACCATATATTTT. As protein: CASSTGLGNTIYF.

The V gene is TRBV29-1, the J gene TRBJ2-1, with 8 bases identical to TRBD2. This CDR3 is 15 amino acids long. The V gene end was trimmed by 2 bases and the J gene end by 5 bases; junction bases not matched to a gene: 8. CDR1 SQVTM and CDR2 ANQGSEA come from the germline V gene. CDR3 nucleotide sequence: TGCAGCGTTGAAACGGGGCTGACTAGCGACAATGAGCAGTTCTTC. This sequence encodes CSVETGLTSDNEQFF.

This sequence joins TRBV18 and TRBJ1-2, with 7 positions matching TRBD1. Germline V gene lookup returns CDR1 KGHSH and CDR2 LQKENI. Trimming at V came to 0 bases and at J to 2 bases, leaving 9 bases not matched to a gene. The CDR3 totals 17 residues. DNA of the CDR3: TGTGCCAGCTCACCACCACCGGGACAGAAAGAAAACTATGGCTACACCTTC. This gives the protein CASSPPPGQKENYGYTF.

V usage is TRBV6-5 and J usage is TRBJ1-3; 7 nucleotides line up with TRBD1. V shed 6 bases, J shed 0 bases, and the junction held 5 bases outside the gene matches. From germline, CDR1 is MNHEY and CDR2 SVGAGI. The CDR3 runs 15 residues. CDR3 sequence (DNA): TGTGCCAGCAGCCGGGACAGCAACTCTGGAAACACCATATATTTT. This codes for CASSRDSNSGNTIYF.

The chain employs TRBV5-1 and TRBJ2-7; 9 nucleotides line up with TRBD1. This CDR3 is built from 16 residues. In germline, CDR1 is SGHRS, CDR2 YFSETQ. J was trimmed by 1 base and V by 3 bases; bases with no gene match: 8. CDR3 sequence (DNA): TGCGCCAGCAGCTCGGGTGGGACAGGGAGTTCCTACGAGCAGTACTTC. The encoded protein is CASSSGGTGSSYEQYF. The full variable domain, rest sourced from reference TRBV5-1 and TRBJ2-7, is KAGVTQTPRYLIKTRGQQVTLSCSPISGHRSVSWYQQTPGQGLQFLFEYFSETQRNKGNFPGRFSGRQFSNSRSEMNVSTLELGDSALYLCASSSGGTGSSYEQYFGPGTRLTVT.

This chain joins TRBV11-2 and TRBJ2-2; TRBD2 aligns across 9 bases. The germline V gene encodes CDR1 SGHAT and CDR2 FQNNGV. This CDR3 contains 17 residues. V shed 5 bases and J 0 bases; nucleotides not matched to a gene: 7. CDR3 protein: CASSAGLAGTNTGELFF. DNA of the CDR3: TGTGCCAGCAGCGCCGGTCTAGCGGGAACGAACACCGGGGAGCTGTTTTTT. Complete variable domain (other parts from reference TRBV11-2 and TRBJ2-2): EAGVAQSPRYKIIEKRQSVAFWCNPISGHATLYWYQQILGQGPKLLIQFQNNGVVDDSQLPKDRFSAERLKGVDSTLKIQPAKLEDSAVYLCASSAGLAGTNTGELFFGEGSRLTVL.